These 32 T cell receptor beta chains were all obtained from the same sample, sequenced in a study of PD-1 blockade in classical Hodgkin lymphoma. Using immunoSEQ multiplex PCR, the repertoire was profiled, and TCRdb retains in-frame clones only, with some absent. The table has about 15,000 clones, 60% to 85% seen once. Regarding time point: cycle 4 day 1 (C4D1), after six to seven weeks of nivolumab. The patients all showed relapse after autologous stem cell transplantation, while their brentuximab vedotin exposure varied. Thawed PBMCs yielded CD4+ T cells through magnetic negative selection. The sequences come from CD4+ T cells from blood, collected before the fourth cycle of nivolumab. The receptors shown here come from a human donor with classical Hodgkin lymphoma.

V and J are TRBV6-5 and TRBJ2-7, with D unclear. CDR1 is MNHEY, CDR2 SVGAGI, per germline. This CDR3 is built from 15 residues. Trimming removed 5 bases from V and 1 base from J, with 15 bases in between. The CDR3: CASSAAAGFSYEQYF. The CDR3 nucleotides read TGTGCCAGCAGTGCCGCCGCAGGATTTTCCTACGAGCAGTACTTC.

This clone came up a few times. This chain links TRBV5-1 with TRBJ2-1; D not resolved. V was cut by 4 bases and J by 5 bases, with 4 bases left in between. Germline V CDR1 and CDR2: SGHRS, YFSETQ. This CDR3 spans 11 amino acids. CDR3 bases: TGCGCCAGCAGCGTAAACAATGAGCAGTTCTTC. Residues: CASSVNNEQFF.

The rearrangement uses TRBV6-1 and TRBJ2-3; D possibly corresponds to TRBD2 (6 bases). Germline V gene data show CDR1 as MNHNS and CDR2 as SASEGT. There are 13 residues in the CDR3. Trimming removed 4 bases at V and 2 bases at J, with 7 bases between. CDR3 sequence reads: CASSVDYTDTQYF. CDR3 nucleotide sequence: TGTGCCAGCAGTGTGGACTACACAGATACGCAGTATTTT.

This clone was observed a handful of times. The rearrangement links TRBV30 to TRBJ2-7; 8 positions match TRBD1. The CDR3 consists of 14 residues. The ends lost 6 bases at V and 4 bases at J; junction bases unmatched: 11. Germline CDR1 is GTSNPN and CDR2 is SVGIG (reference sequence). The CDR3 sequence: CACLQGVQTYEQYF. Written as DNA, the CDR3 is TGTGCCTGCTTACAGGGGGTTCAAACGTACGAGCAGTACTTC.

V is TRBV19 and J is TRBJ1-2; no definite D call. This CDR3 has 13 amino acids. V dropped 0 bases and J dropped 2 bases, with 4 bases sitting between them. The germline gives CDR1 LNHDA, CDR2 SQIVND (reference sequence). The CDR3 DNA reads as TGTGCCAGTAGTATAGAACTGAACTATGGCTACACCTTC. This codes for CASSIELNYGYTF. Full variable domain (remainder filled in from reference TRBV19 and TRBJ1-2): DGGITQSPKYLFRKEGQNVTLSCEQNLNHDAMYWYRQDPGQGLRLIYYSQIVNDFQKGDIAEGYSVSREKKESFPLTVTSAQKNPTAFYLCASSIELNYGYTFGSGTRLTVV.

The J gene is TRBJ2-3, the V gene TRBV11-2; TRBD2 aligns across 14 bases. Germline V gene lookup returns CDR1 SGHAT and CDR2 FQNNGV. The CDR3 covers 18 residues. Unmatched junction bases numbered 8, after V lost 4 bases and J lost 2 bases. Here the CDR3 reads CASSSGTSGSYDTDTQYF. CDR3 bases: TGTGCCAGCAGCTCAGGGACTAGCGGGAGTTATGACACAGATACGCAGTATTTT.

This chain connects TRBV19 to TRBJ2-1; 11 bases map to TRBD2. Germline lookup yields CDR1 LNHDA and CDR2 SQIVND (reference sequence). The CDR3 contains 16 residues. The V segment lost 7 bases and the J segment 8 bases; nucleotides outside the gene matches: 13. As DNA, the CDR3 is TGTGCCAGTATAAAAACCGGGACTAGCGGAATCTATGAGCAGTTCTTC. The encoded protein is CASIKTGTSGIYEQFF.

The CDR3 nucleotides read TGTGCCAGTAGTATCAGCGCGCCTAGCTACACCTCCTACGAGCAGTACTTC. It is translated as CASSISAPSYTSYEQYF. The rearrangement links TRBV19 to TRBJ2-7; possible D gene TRBD2, 5 bases. Per the germline V gene, CDR1 is LNHDA and CDR2 is SQIVND (reference sequence). This CDR3 has 17 amino acids. Trimming left V 3 bases short and J 0 bases short, with 18 bases between.

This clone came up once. The CDR3, as DNA: TGCGCCAGCAGCCTCCGGGACCCAGGTTCACCCCTCCACTTT. This translates into CASSLRDPGSPLHF. The chain combines TRBV4-1 with TRBJ1-6; perhaps TRBD1 as D (5 bases). Germline assignment: CDR1 MGHRA and CDR2 YSYEKL. There are 14 residues in the CDR3. Between the trimmed V and J ends, which lost 4 bases and 9 bases, there was a span of 13 bases.

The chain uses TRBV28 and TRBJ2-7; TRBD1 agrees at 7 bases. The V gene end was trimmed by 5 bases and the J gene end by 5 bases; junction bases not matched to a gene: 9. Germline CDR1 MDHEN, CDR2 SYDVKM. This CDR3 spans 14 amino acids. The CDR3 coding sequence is TGTGCCAGCAGTCGCGAGACAGGGACCCACGAGCAGTACTTC. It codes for CASSRETGTHEQYF.

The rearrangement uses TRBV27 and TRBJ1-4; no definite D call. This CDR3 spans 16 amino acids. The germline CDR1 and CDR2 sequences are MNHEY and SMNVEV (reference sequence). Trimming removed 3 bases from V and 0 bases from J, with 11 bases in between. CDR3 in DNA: TGTGCCAGCAGTTTTGGCAGGTTGGCAACTAATGAAAAACTGTTTTTT. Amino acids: CASSFGRLATNEKLFF. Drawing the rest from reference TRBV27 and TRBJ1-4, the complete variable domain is EAQVTQNPRYLITVTGKKLTVTCSQNMNHEYMSWYRQDPGLGLRQIYYSMNVEVTDKGDVPEGYKVSRKEKRNFPLILESPSPNQTSLYFCASSFGRLATNEKLFFGSGTQLSVL.

CDR3 loop: CASSTLGVAGSQAQYF. The DNA for the CDR3 is TGTGCCAGCTCTACCCTAGGGGTAGCGGGTTCCCAGGCCCAGTACTTC. The chain uses TRBV25-1 and TRBJ2-5, with TRBD2 matching over 7 bases. Germline V gene data show CDR1 as MGHDK and CDR2 as SYGVNS. There are 16 residues in the CDR3. J was trimmed by 9 bases and V by 8 bases; bases with no gene match: 21.

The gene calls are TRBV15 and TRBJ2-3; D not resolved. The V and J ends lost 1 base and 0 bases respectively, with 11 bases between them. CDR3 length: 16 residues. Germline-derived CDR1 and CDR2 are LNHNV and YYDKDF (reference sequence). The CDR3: CATSRGGISSTDTQYF. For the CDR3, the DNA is TGTGCCACCAGCAGAGGTGGTATATCTAGCACAGATACGCAGTATTTT.

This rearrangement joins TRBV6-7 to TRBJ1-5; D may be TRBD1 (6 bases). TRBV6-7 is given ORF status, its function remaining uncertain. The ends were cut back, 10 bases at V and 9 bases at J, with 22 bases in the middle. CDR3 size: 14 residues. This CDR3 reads CATRSGGRRWPQHF. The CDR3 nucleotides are TGTGCCACCCGGTCGGGGGGCCGCCGATGGCCCCAGCATTTT.

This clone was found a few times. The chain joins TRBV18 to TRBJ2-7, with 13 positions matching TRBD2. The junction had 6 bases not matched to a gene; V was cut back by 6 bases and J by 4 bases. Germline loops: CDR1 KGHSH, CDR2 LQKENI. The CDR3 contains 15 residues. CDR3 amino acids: CASSTGTSGIYEQYF. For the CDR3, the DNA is TGTGCCAGCTCGACCGGGACTAGCGGGATTTACGAGCAGTACTTC. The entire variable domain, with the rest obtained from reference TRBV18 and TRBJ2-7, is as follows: NAGVMQNPRHLVRRRGQEARLRCSPMKGHSHVYWYRQLPEEGLKFMVYLQKENIIDESGMPKERFSAEFPKEGPSILRIQQVVRGDSAAYFCASSTGTSGIYEQYFGPGTRLTVT.

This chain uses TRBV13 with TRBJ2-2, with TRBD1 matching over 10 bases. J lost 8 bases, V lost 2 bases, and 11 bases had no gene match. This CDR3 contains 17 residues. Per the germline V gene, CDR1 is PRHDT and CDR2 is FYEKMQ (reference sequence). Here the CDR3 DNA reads TGTGCCAGCAGCTTAAGCATCAGGGACAGGGGTCGTGGGGAGCTGTTTTTT. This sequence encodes CASSLSIRDRGRGELFF.

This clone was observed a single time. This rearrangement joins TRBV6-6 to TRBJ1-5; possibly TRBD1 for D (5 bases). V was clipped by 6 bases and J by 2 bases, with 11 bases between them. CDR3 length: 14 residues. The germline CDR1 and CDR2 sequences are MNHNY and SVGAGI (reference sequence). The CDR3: CASRQQEGNQPQHF. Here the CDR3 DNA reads TGTGCCAGCAGGCAACAGGAGGGCAATCAGCCCCAGCATTTT.

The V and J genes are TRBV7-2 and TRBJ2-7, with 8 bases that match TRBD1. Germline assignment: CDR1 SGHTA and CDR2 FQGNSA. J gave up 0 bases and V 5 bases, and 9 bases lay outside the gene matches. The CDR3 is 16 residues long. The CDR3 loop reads CASSPRAGGGSYEQYF. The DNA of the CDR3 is TGTGCCAGCAGCCCTCGGGCAGGGGGCGGCTCCTACGAGCAGTACTTC.

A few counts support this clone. The CDR3 bases are TGTGCCAGCAGTGACTCGTGGCAGGGTGGAGGCTACACCTTC. Its protein product is CASSDSWQGGGYTF. The chain has TRBV6-4 and TRBJ1-2; TRBD1 is a possible D gene (5 bases). This CDR3 is built from 14 residues. Germline CDR1 MRHNA, CDR2 SNTAGT. With 0 bases removed from V and 8 bases from J, the gap between germline ends came to 13 bases.

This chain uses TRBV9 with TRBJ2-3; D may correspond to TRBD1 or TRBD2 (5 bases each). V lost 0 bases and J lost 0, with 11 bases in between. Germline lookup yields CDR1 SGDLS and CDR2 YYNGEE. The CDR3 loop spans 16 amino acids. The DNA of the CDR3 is TGTGCCAGCAGCGTAGTTGGGGGAGCCAGCACAGATACGCAGTATTTT. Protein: CASSVVGGASTDTQYF.

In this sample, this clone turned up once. The CDR3 region is CASSLASGAYNEQFF. The CDR3 region has the DNA TGTGCCAGCAGCTTAGCTTCAGGGGCCTACAATGAGCAGTTCTTC. This chain uses TRBV11-2 with TRBJ2-1; D is perhaps TRBD1 (6 bases). Germline V gene data show CDR1 as SGHAT and CDR2 as FQNNGV. Trimming pared 1 base from V and 2 bases from J, leaving 9 bases between. CDR3 length: 15 residues.

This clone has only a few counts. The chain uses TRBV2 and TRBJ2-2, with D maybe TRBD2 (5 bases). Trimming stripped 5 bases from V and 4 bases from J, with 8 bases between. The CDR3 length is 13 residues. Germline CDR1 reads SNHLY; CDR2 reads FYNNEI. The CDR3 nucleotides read TGTGCCAGCAGTCCGCGGGTCACCGGGGAGCTGTTTTTT. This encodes CASSPRVTGELFF. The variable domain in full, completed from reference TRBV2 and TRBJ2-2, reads EPEVTQTPSHQVTQMGQEVILRCVPISNHLYFYWYRQILGQKVEFLVSFYNNEISEKSEIFDDQFSVERPDGSNFTLKIRSTKLEDSAMYFCASSPRVTGELFFGEGSRLTVL.

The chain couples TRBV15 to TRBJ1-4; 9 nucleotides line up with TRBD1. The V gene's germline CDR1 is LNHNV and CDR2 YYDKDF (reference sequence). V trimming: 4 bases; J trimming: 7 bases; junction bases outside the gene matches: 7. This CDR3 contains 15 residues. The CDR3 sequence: CATSNGTGRGEKLFF. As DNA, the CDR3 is TGTGCCACCAGCAACGGGACAGGGCGCGGTGAAAAACTGTTTTTT.

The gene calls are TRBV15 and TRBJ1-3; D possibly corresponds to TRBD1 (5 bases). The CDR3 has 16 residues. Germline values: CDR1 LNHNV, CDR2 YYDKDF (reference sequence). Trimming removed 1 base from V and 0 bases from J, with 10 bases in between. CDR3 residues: CATSRAGTISGNTIYF. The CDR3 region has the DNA TGTGCCACCAGCAGAGCGGGGACGATCTCTGGAAACACCATATATTTT.

CDR3 in amino acids: CASSGGLAGMGEQYF. The CDR3 DNA reads TGCGCCAGCAGCGGGGGACTAGCGGGGATGGGGGAGCAGTACTTC. The rearrangement links TRBV5-1 to TRBJ2-7; 13 positions match TRBD2. The CDR3 totals 15 residues. V trimming: 4 bases; J trimming: 7 bases; junction bases outside the gene matches: 8. CDR1 and CDR2 from the germline V gene are SGHRS and YFSETQ.

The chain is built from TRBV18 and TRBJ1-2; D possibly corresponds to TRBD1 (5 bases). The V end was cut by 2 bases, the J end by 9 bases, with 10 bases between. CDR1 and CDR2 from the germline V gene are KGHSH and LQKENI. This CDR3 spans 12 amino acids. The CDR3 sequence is CASSPWGDRYTF. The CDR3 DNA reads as TGTGCCAGCTCACCATGGGGGGATCGCTACACCTTC.

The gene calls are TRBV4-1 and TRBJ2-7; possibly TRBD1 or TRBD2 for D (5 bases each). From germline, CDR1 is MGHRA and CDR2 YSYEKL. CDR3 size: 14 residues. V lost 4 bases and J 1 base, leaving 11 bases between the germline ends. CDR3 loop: CASSRSGTSYEQYF. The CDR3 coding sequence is TGCGCCAGCAGCCGATCAGGGACGTCCTACGAGCAGTACTTC.

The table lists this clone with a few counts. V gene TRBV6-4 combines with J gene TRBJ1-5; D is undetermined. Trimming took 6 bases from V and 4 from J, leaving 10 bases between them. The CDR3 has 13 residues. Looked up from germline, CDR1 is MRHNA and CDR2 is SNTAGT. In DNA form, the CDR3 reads TGTGCCAGCAGCCTCGATCAGAATCAGCCCCAGCATTTT. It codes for CASSLDQNQPQHF.

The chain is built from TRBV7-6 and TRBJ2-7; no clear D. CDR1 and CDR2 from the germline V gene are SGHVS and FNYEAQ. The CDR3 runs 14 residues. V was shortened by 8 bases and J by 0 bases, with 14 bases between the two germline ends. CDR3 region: CASASNIGSYEQYF. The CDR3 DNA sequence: TGTGCCAGCGCGTCCAACATAGGCTCCTACGAGCAGTACTTC.

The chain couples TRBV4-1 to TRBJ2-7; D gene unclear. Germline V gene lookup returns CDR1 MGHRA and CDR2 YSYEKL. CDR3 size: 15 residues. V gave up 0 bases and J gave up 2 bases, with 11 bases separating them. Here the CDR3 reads CASSQDPTGTYEQYF. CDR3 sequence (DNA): TGCGCCAGCAGCCAAGACCCGACTGGAACCTACGAGCAGTACTTC.

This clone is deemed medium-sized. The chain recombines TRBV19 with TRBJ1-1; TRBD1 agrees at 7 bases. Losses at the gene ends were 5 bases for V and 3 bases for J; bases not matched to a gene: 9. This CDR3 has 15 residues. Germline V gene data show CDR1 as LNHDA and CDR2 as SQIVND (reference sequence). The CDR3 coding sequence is TGTGCCAGTAGTGCCGGTCGACAGGGCGACACTGAAGCTTTCTTT. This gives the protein CASSAGRQGDTEAFF.

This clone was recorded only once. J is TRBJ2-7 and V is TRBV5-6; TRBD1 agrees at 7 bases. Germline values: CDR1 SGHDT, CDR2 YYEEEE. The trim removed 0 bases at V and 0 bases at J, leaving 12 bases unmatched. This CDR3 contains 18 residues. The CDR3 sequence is CASSLGAWFGDSSYEQYF. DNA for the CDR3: TGTGCCAGCAGCTTGGGCGCTTGGTTTGGGGACAGCTCCTACGAGCAGTACTTC.